This TCR beta chain was retrieved from a study of early T cells in non-severe SARS-CoV-2 infection. Study summary: Sequencing targeted bulk RNA from unsorted whole blood, leaving chains unpaired.

Study results and caveats: Reliance on VDJdb matching favored anti-spike CD8 responses; private and CD4 specificities were missed.

Tagging with unique molecular identifiers was applied to individual cDNA molecules. TCRdb ran MiXCR on the 5' RACE reads and lists one entry per CDR3 protein. Among roughly 30,000 distinct CDR3 sequences listed, 6.6% were seen once. This clonotype ranks as medium-sized. As yet, its antigen is unknown. The clonotype was recovered from an adult who was a healthcare worker with PCR-confirmed SARS-CoV-2 infection or an uninfected control (not recorded which). Material: whole blood.

In DNA form, the CDR3 reads TGTGCCAGCAGTGTCCCCGGTCGTGGAAATGGCTACACCTTC. Translating it yields CASSVPGRGNGYTF. V and J are TRBV28 and TRBJ1-2, with D uncertain. Per the germline V gene, CDR1 is MDHEN and CDR2 is SYDVKM. CDR3 length: 14 amino acids. The V end was cut by 5 bases, the J end by 6 bases, with 16 bases between.